This T cell receptor (beta chain) was captured by sequencing in a study of T cell responses to AZD1222 COVID-19 vaccine. General study results and limits: Donors in the cohort were predominantly white British and more often female, and clonal diversity was possibly underestimated.

Comments on this clone: What it binds is not known.

Germline V CDR1 and CDR2: SGHNT, YYREEE (reference sequence). The CDR3 runs to 14 residues. V was cut by 2 bases and J by 2 bases, with 11 bases left in between. Data came from immunoSEQ multiplex PCR; TCRdb stores just in-frame clones and leaves some out. Of about 200,000 clones in the sample, 90% to 95% were seen once. The TCR was taken from an adult who received the AZD1222 COVID-19 vaccine. This chain links TRBV5-4 with TRBJ2-7; D possibly uses TRBD1 or TRBD2 (5 bases each). The sample here was peripheral blood, taken 28 days after the second AZD1222 dose. The CDR3 coding sequence is TGTGCCAGCAGCTTTGGGACGGTGACCTACGAGCAGTACTTC. Translation gives CASSFGTVTYEQYF.